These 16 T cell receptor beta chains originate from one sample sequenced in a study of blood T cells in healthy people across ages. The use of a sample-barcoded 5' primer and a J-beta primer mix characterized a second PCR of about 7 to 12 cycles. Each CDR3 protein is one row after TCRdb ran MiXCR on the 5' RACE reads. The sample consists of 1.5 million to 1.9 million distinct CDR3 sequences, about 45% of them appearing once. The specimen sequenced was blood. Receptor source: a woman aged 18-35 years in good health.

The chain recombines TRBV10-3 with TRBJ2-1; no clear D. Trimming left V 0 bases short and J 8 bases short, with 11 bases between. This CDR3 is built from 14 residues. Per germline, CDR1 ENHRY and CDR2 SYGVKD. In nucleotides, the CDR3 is TGTGCCATCAGTGAGTCGGGTGGGATGGATGAGCAGTTCTTC. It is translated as CAISESGGMDEQFF.

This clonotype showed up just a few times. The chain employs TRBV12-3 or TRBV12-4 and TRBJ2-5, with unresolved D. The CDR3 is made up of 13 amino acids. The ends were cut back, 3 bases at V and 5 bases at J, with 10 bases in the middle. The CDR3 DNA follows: TGTGCCAGCAGTTTCGGGCAGTGGGAGACCCAGTACTTC. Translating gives CASSFGQWETQYF.

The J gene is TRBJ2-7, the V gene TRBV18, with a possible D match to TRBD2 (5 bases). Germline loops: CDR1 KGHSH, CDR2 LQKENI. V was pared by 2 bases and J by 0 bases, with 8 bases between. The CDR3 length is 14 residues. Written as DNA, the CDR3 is TGTGCCAGCTCACCATTCAGCGGCTCCTACGAGCAGTACTTC. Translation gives CASSPFSGSYEQYF.

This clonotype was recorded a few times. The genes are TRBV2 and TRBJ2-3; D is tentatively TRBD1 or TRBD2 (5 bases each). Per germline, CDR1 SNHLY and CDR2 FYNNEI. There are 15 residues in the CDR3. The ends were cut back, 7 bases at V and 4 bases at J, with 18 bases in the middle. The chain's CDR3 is CASNDSPRGADTQYF. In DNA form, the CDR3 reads TGTGCCAGCAATGATTCACCGAGGGGAGCAGATACGCAGTATTTT. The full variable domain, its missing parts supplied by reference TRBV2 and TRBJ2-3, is EPEVTQTPSHQVTQMGQEVILRCVPISNHLYFYWYRQILGQKVEFLVSFYNNEISEKSEIFDDQFSVERPDGSNFTLKIRSTKLEDSAMYFCASNDSPRGADTQYFGPGTRLTVL.

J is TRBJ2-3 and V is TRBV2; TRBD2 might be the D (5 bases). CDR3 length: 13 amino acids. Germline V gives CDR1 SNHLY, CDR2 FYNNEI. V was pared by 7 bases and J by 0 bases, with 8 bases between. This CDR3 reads CASKAGSTDTQYF. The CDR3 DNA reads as TGTGCCAGCAAGGCGGGTAGCACAGATACGCAGTATTTT.

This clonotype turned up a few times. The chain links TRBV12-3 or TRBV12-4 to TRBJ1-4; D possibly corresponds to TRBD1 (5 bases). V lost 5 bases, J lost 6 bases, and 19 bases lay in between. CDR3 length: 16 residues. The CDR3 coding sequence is TGTGCCAGCAGTCCCCGGGGGGATTTTGTGCATGAAAAACTGTTTTTT. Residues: CASSPRGDFVHEKLFF.

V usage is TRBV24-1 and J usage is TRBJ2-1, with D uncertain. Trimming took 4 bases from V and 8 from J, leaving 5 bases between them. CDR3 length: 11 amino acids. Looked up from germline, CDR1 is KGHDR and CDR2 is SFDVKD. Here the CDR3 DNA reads TGTGCCACCAGTGAGGGCCATGAGCAGTTCTTC. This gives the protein CATSEGHEQFF.

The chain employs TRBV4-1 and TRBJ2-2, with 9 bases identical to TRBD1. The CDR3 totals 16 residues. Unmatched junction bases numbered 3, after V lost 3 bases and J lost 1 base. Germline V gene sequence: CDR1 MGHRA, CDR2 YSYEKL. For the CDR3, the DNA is TGCGCCAGCAGCCAGTGGACAGGGGAGAACACCGGGGAGCTGTTTTTT. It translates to CASSQWTGENTGELFF.

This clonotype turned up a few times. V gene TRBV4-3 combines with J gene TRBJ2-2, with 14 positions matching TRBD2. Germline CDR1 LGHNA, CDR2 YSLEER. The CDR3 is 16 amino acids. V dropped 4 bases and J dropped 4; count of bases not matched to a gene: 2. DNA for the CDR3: TGCGCCAGCAGCCTCGGACTAGCGGGGGGCACCGGGGAGCTGTTTTTT. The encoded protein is CASSLGLAGGTGELFF.

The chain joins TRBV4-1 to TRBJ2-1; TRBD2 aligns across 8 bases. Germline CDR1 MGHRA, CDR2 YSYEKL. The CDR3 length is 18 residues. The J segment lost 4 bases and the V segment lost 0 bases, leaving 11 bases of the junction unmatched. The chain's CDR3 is CASSQDLGASGPYNEQFF. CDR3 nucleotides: TGCGCCAGCAGCCAAGATCTGGGGGCTAGCGGGCCTTACAATGAGCAGTTCTTC.

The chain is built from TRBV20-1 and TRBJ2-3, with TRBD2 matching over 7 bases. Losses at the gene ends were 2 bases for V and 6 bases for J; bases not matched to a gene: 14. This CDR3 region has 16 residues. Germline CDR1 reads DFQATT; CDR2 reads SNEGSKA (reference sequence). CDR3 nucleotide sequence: TGCAGTGCTAGACCCCCGGGACTACCGAAAATCGATACGCAGTATTTT. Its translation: CSARPPGLPKIDTQYF.

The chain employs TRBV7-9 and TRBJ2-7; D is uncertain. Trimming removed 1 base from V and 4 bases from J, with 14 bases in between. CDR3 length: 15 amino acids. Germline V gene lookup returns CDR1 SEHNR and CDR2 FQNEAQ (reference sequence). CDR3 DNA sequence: TGTGCCAGCAGCTTAGATTCGGGCTTCCTATACGAGCAGTACTTC. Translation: CASSLDSGFLYEQYF.

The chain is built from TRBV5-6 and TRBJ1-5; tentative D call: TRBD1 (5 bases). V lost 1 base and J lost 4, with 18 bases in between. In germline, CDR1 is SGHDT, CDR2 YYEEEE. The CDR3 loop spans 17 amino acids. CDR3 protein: CASSLSSQGPGNQPQHF. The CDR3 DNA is TGTGCCAGCAGCTTGTCGAGCCAGGGACCAGGAAATCAGCCCCAGCATTTT.

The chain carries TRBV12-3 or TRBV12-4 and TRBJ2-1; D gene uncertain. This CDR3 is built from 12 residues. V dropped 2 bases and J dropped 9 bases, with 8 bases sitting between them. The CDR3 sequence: CASSLFRGEQFF. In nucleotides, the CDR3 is TGTGCCAGCAGTTTATTCCGTGGTGAGCAGTTCTTC.

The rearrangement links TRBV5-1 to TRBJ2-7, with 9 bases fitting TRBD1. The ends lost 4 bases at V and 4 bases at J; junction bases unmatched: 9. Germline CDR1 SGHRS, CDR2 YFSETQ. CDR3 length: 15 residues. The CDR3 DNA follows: TGCGCCAGCAGCGGCTCGACAGGGGGGTTATACGAGCAGTACTTC. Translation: CASSGSTGGLYEQYF.

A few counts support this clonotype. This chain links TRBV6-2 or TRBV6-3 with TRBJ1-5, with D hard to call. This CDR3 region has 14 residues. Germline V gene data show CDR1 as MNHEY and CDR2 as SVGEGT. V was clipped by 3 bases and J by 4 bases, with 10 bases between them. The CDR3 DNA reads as TGTGCCAGCAGTTATTCCCAGGAGAATCAGCCCCAGCATTTT. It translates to CASSYSQENQPQHF.